Listed here are 9 T cell receptor beta chains from one sample, sequenced in a study of cytomegalovirus exposure and HLA in healthy donors. Profiling relied on immunoSEQ multiplex PCR, and the TCRdb table lists in-frame clones only, not all of them. In the table there are hundreds of thousands of clones, around four fifths of which are singletons. Sample: PBMCs. These receptors came from a woman younger than 30 in good health and CMV-seronegative.

The chain has TRBV7-2 and TRBJ2-3, with TRBD2 identical over 9 bases. V lost 1 base and J lost 0; bases outside the gene matches: 8. Germline V gives CDR1 SGHTA, CDR2 FQGNSA. The CDR3 contains 18 residues. In nucleotides, the CDR3 is TGTGCCAGCAGCTTAGGGGCTAGCGGGAACCATAGCACAGATACGCAGTATTTT. Translated, it gives CASSLGASGNHSTDTQYF.

The J gene is TRBJ2-7, the V gene TRBV6-5; 7 bases match TRBD2. V lost 2 bases to trimming and J lost 4 bases; unmatched junction nucleotides: 8. CDR1 and CDR2 from the germline V gene are MNHEY and SVGAGI. There are 15 residues in the CDR3. DNA of the CDR3: TGTGCCAGCAGTTACACCTCTGGGGGAGGGTACGAGCAGTACTTC. Its protein product is CASSYTSGGGYEQYF.

This chain connects TRBV2 to TRBJ2-5; TRBD2 is a possible D gene (7 bases). The CDR3 runs to 14 residues. Per germline, CDR1 SNHLY and CDR2 FYNNEI. V shed 11 bases and J shed 5 bases, with 21 bases lying between them. The CDR3 region is CAGLAGAVGETQYF. CDR3 sequence (DNA): TGTGCCGGACTCGCGGGGGCCGTTGGGGAGACCCAGTACTTC.

The V call is TRBV27, the J call TRBJ2-6, with D perhaps matching TRBD2 (7 bases). The V and J ends lost 9 bases and 3 bases respectively, with 15 bases between them. There are 15 residues in the CDR3. CDR1 MNHEY and CDR2 SMNVEV come from the germline V gene (reference sequence). DNA for the CDR3: TGTGCCAGTCGAGGGGGGGGCGTTGGGGCCAACGTCCTGACTTTC. As protein: CASRGGGVGANVLTF.

The chain has TRBV7-7 and TRBJ2-1; 12 positions agree with TRBD2. Trimming cost V 5 bases and J 6 bases; bases outside gene matches: 5. In germline, CDR1 is SSHAT, CDR2 FNYEAQ (reference sequence). The CDR3 runs to 15 residues. The CDR3 protein is CASSPGTSGSNEQFF. The CDR3, as DNA: TGTGCCAGCAGCCCCGGGACTAGCGGGTCCAATGAGCAGTTCTTC.

The DNA of the CDR3 is TGCGCCAGCAGCGTGACAGCCTCGGAGACCCAGTACTTC. This encodes CASSVTASETQYF. V usage is TRBV5-1 and J usage is TRBJ2-5, with TRBD1 as a possible D gene (5 bases). Per the germline V gene, CDR1 is SGHRS and CDR2 is YFSETQ. Trimming cost V 4 bases and J 5 bases, with 12 bases left between them. CDR3 length equals 13 residues.

The chain couples TRBV9 to TRBJ2-1; no clear D. The ends were cut back, 2 bases at V and 0 bases at J, with 12 bases in the middle. CDR1 is SGDLS, CDR2 YYNGEE, per germline. The CDR3 covers 16 residues. CDR3 in DNA: TGTGCCAGCAGCGTTCTCCTTAAAAGCTCCTACAATGAGCAGTTCTTC. It codes for CASSVLLKSSYNEQFF.

The CDR3 coding sequence is TGTGCCAGCACGGGACAGCCCAATTCACCCCTCCACTTT. It codes for CASTGQPNSPLHF. The J gene is TRBJ1-6, the V gene TRBV5-6; 7 bases map to TRBD1. Looked up from germline, CDR1 is SGHDT and CDR2 is YYEEEE. Trimming removed 6 bases from V and 7 bases from J; junction bases left unmatched: 4. The CDR3 sequence is 13 residues long.

The genes are TRBV2 and TRBJ2-7, with D perhaps given as TRBD1 or TRBD2 (5 bases each). This CDR3 has 15 amino acids. Trimming cost V 3 bases and J 7 bases, with 19 bases left between them. Per germline, CDR1 SNHLY and CDR2 FYNNEI. The CDR3 loop reads CASSDMLDKPGEQYF. CDR3 in DNA: TGTGCCAGCAGTGATATGTTGGACAAACCGGGGGAGCAGTACTTC.